A selection of T cell receptor beta chains follows, all from one sample in a study of blood T cell repertoires in COVID-19. TCRdb keeps only in-frame clones here, not all; method: immunoSEQ multiplex PCR. The sample has about 230,000 clones, around 80% seen once. Source material: peripheral blood. Receptor source: a woman between 25 and 40 years old with COVID-19, enrolled during active disease. CDR3s include the opening cysteine and the closing phenylalanine or tryptophan. Fields, in order: D gene, J gene, clone size, V gene, CDR3 DNA, CDR3 protein. D genes are given only for firm matches. Size tells how often a clone was seen (once, few, many) or the class of an expanded clone, and some rows leave it out.

NA | TRBJ1-1 | NA | TRBV4-3 | TGCGCCAGCAGCCAAGATAGGGGGATTGAAGCTTTCTTT | CASSQDRGIEAFF
TRBD2 | TRBJ2-7 | NA | TRBV3-1/TRBV3-2 | TGTGCCCGGTCGCTAGCGGGGGCAGCCTACGAGCAGTACTTC | CARSLAGAAYEQYF
NA | TRBJ2-4 | NA | TRBV12-3/TRBV12-4 | TGTGCCAGCAGCCTGGGGCAGAACATTCAGTACTTC | CASSLGQNIQYF
NA | TRBJ1-1 | NA | TRBV27 | TGTGCCAGCAGTTTGGGGGCGAACACTGAAGCTTTCTTT | CASSLGANTEAFF
TRBD2 | TRBJ2-5 | few | TRBV29-1 | TGCAGCGTTGATGCGAACAGTCGGACTAGCGGGAGGCCCCAAGAGACCCAGTACTTC | CSVDANSRTSGRPQETQYF
NA | TRBJ2-7 | NA | TRBV27 | TGTGCCAGCAGTCCCGGACTGTCCTACGAGCAGTACTTC | CASSPGLSYEQYF
TRBD1 | TRBJ2-3 | once | TRBV6-5 | TGTGCCAGCAGCTCAGGGGGCGCTAGGGATACGCAGTATTTT | CASSSGGARDTQYF
NA | TRBJ2-1 | NA | TRBV2 | TGTGCCAGCCGACGAGGGGCGGGGGCATACAATGAGCAGTTCTTC | CASRRGAGAYNEQFF
NA | TRBJ1-1 | NA | TRBV19 | TGTGCCAGTAGTGTCCGACAGGTTGGGGGAGCTTTCTTT | CASSVRQVGGAFF
NA | TRBJ2-5 | NA | TRBV9 | TGTGCCAGCAGCGTAGGGGGCACTGGAATTGGAACCCAGTACTTC | CASSVGGTGIGTQYF
TRBD1 | TRBJ2-5 | NA | TRBV19 | TGTGCCAGTAGTACTCTGGGACAGGGAGAGACCCAGTACTTC | CASSTLGQGETQYF